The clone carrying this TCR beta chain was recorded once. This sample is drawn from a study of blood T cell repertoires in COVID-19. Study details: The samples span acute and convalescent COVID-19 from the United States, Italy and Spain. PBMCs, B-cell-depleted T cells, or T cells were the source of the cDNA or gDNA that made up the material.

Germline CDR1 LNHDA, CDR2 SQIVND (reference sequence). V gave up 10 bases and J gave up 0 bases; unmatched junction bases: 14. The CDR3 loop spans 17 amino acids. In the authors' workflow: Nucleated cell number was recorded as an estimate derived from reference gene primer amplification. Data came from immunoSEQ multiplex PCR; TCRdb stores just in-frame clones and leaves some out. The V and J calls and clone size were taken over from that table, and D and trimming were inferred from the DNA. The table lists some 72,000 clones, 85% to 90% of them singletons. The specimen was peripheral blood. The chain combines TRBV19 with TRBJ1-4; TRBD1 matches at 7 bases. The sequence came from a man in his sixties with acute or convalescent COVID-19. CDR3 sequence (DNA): TGTGCCACTCGTCTCCCGGGACAGACTGCAACTAATGAAAAACTGTTTTTT. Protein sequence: CATRLPGQTATNEKLFF.